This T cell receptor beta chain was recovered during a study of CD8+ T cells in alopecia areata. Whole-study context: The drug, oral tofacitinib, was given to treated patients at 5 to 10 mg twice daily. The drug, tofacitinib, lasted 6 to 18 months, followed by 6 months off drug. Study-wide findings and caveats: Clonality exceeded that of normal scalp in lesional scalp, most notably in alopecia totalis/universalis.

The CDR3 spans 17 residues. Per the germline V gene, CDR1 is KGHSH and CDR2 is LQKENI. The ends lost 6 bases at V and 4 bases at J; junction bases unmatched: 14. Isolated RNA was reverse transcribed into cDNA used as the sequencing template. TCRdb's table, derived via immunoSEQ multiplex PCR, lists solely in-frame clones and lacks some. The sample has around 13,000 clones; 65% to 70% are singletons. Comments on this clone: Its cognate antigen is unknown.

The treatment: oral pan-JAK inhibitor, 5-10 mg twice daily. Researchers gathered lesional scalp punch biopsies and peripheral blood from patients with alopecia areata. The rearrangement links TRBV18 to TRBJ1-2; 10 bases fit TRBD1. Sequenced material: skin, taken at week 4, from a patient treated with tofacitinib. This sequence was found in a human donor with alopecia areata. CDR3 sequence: CASSPARGQGGGYGYTF. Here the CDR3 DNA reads TGTGCCAGCTCGCCAGCTCGAGGACAGGGGGGAGGCTATGGCTACACCTTC.